What follows are 13 T cell receptor beta chains derived from one specimen sequenced in a study of T cells in Graves' hyperthyroidism and ophthalmopathy. Researchers amplified the TCR beta CDR3 regions from RNA transcripts. HTBI primers were employed in a first-round RT-PCR of the TCR CDR3. Via MiXCR, TCRdb re-called the multiplex PCR reads, giving one row per CDR3 protein. The sample has around 580,000 distinct CDR3 sequences, approximately 44% seen once. The sample consisted of peripheral blood or thyroid tissue (not recorded which). These receptors came from a woman in her late teens or twenties with Graves' hyperthyroidism.

There are many counts of this clonotype. The chain links TRBV29-1 to TRBJ1-4; the D is unclear. Germline CDR1 and CDR2: SQVTM and ANQGSEA. V was clipped by 6 bases and J by 7 bases, with 15 bases between them. The CDR3 totals 13 residues. The CDR3 DNA sequence: TGCAGCGTAGAGCCGAAAGAGGGTGAAAAACTGTTTTTT. It is translated as CSVEPKEGEKLFF.

This clonotype was counted many times. The chain employs TRBV7-9 and TRBJ2-7; 10 bases fit TRBD1. With V trimmed by 5 bases and J by 2 bases, 9 bases remained unmatched. The CDR3 totals 16 residues. Germline values: CDR1 SEHNR, CDR2 FQNEAQ (reference sequence). This CDR3 reads CASSDLGQGSPYEQYF. The DNA for the CDR3 is TGTGCCAGCAGCGATTTGGGACAGGGGTCCCCCTACGAGCAGTACTTC.

A remark on this clonotype: Being one base from a much bigger clone, this may be a read error. V is TRBV3-1 and J is TRBJ2-7; 11 nucleotides line up with TRBD2. Germline V gives CDR1 LGHDT, CDR2 YNNKEL (reference sequence). This CDR3 contains 15 residues. CDR3 nucleotide sequence: TGTGCCGGCAGCCGATCACTAGCGGGAGCCGACGAGCAGTACTTC. This translates into CAGSRSLAGADEQYF.

This clonotype was observed at least ten times. The chain employs TRBV19 and TRBJ2-2; 9 nucleotides line up with TRBD2. This CDR3 is built from 18 residues. V was clipped by 5 bases and J by 6 bases; unmatched bases: 16. Per germline, CDR1 LNHDA and CDR2 SQIVND (reference sequence). CDR3 sequence: CASSPLTSGGRASGELFF. The CDR3 coding sequence is TGTGCCAGTAGTCCACTGACCTCTGGCGGGAGGGCCTCCGGGGAGCTGTTTTTT.

This clonotype was seen repeatedly, ten times or more. V gene TRBV5-8 combines with J gene TRBJ1-1; no clear D. V was cut by 1 base and J by 4 bases, with 11 bases left in between. Germline-derived CDR1 and CDR2 are SGHTS and YDEGEE. The CDR3 runs 14 residues. The CDR3 sequence is CASSLKWTVTEAFF. The CDR3 DNA reads TGTGCCAGCAGCTTGAAATGGACGGTCACTGAAGCTTTCTTT.

The chain carries TRBV19 and TRBJ2-7; D is uncertain. The CDR3 loop spans 11 amino acids. Germline V gene data show CDR1 as LNHDA and CDR2 as SQIVND (reference sequence). The V gene lost 6 bases and the J gene lost 5 bases, with 8 bases spanning the gap. DNA for the CDR3: TGTGCCAGTAGAGGAATGGACGAGCAGTACTTC. As protein: CASRGMDEQYF.

This chain links TRBV12-3 or TRBV12-4 with TRBJ2-5; 9 bases are a match to TRBD1. V was pared by 7 bases and J by 5 bases, with 8 bases of the junction left unmatched. The CDR3 extends over 14 amino acids. This chain's CDR3 is CASIQDRGGETQYF. In DNA form, the CDR3 reads TGTGCCAGCATTCAGGACAGGGGTGGCGAGACCCAGTACTTC.

This clonotype was counted a few times. This chain connects TRBV29-1 to TRBJ2-3; 9 bases are shared with TRBD1. This CDR3 region has 14 residues. Losses at the gene ends were 3 bases for V and 1 base for J; bases not matched to a gene: 2. CDR1 is SQVTM, CDR2 ANQGSEA, per germline. In DNA, the CDR3 is TGCAGCGTTGAGAGGGACAGGGGCACAGATACGCAGTATTTT. Its protein product is CSVERDRGTDTQYF.

V is TRBV15 and J is TRBJ1-2; no reliable D call. There are 15 residues in the CDR3. With 0 bases removed from V and 10 bases from J, the gap between germline ends came to 18 bases. Looked up from germline, CDR1 is LNHNV and CDR2 is YYDKDF (reference sequence). This CDR3 reads CATSRDPGGRASYTF. CDR3 sequence (DNA): TGTGCCACCAGCAGAGATCCCGGCGGGAGGGCCTCCTACACCTTC. The variable domain in full, completed from reference TRBV15 and TRBJ1-2, reads DAMVIQNPRYQVTQFGKPVTLSCSQTLNHNVMYWYQQKSSQAPKLLFHYYDKDFNNEADTPDNFQSRRPNTSFCFLDIRSPGLGDTAMYLCATSRDPGGRASYTFGSGTRLTVV.

A few counts support this clonotype. J is TRBJ2-5 and V is TRBV12-3 or TRBV12-4; unclear D gene. The CDR3 sequence is 13 residues long. V was pared by 6 bases and J by 4 bases, with 12 bases between. The CDR3 nucleotides are TGTGCCAGCAGGGGTAGGGATGGAGAGACCCAGTACTTC. Its protein product is CASRGRDGETQYF.

At least ten counts were recorded for this clonotype. J is TRBJ2-5 and V is TRBV7-3; D unresolved. V gave up 1 base and J gave up 7 bases, with 10 bases separating them. Germline V CDR1 and CDR2: SGHTA, FQGTGA. The length of the CDR3 is 13 residues. The CDR3 region has the DNA TGTGCCAGCAGCTTAAGGTCAATCGGGACCCAGTACTTC. Translation gives CASSLRSIGTQYF.

CDR3 residues: CASNRDRILYNSPLHF. CDR3 coding DNA: TGTGCCAGCAACCGGGACAGGATCCTCTATAATTCACCCCTCCACTTT. This chain uses TRBV7-8 with TRBJ1-6, with 8 bases lining up with TRBD1. Germline V lookup: CDR1 SGHVS, CDR2 FQNEAQ. The CDR3 covers 16 residues. J was trimmed by 3 bases and V by 7 bases; bases with no gene match: 8.

V and J are TRBV29-1 and TRBJ2-1, with 9 bases that match TRBD1. CDR1 SQVTM and CDR2 ANQGSEA come from the germline V gene. The junction had 8 bases not matched to a gene; V was cut back by 4 bases and J by 1 base. The CDR3 is made up of 16 amino acids. The CDR3 spells CSVVRTGEFSYNEQFF. In DNA, the CDR3 is TGCAGCGTTGTAAGGACAGGGGAATTTTCCTACAATGAGCAGTTCTTC.